Below are 21 T cell receptor beta chains sequenced from a single sample in a study of beta chain features in type 1 diabetes. As every portion of the isolated RNA was reverse transcribed, the sequencing read expressed TCRB transcripts. The data were produced by immunoSEQ multiplex PCR, yet TCRdb's version contains in-frame clones alone and is incomplete. The top ten hold approximately 7% of the sample, which has 250,000 to 400,000 clones, around 15% seen once. Specimen: central memory CD4+ T cells from blood. All receptors come from a man aged 25-45 years in good health.

Concerning this clone itself: This CDR3 is also generated by other DNA sequences in the sample. The chain joins TRBV9 to TRBJ1-6; D not resolved. The CDR3 has 14 residues. Trimming removed 2 bases from V and 7 bases from J, with 10 bases in between. Germline V gene sequence: CDR1 SGDLS, CDR2 YYNGEE. The CDR3 region has the DNA TGTGCCAGCAGCGTCGGCACACTGAATTCACCCCTCCACTTT. It yields the protein CASSVGTLNSPLHF. The variable domain in full, completed from reference TRBV9 and TRBJ1-6, reads DSGVTQTPKHLITATGQRVTLRCSPRSGDLSVYWYQQSLDQGLQFLIQYYNGEERAKGNILERFSAQQFPDLHSELNLSSLELGDSALYFCASSVGTLNSPLHFGNGTRLTVT.

This clone was seen a few times. The V call is TRBV11-2, the J call TRBJ2-1, with 12 bases lining up with TRBD2. The germline CDR1 and CDR2 sequences are SGHAT and FQNNGV. This CDR3 spans 15 amino acids. V trimming: 6 bases; J trimming: 2 bases; junction bases outside the gene matches: 2. The CDR3 DNA sequence: TGTGCCAGCAGTCGGACTAGCGGGACCTACAATGAGCAGTTCTTC. Amino acid sequence: CASSRTSGTYNEQFF.

This rearrangement joins TRBV19 to TRBJ2-1; 7 positions agree with TRBD2. Per the germline V gene, CDR1 is LNHDA and CDR2 is SQIVND (reference sequence). The CDR3 totals 15 residues. The J segment lost 10 bases and the V segment lost 8 bases, leaving 17 bases of the junction unmatched. The CDR3 loop is CASLPVASGVGEQFF. The CDR3 DNA is TGTGCCAGTCTGCCCGTGGCTAGCGGAGTGGGAGAGCAGTTCTTC.

The genes are TRBV28 and TRBJ2-3; 14 nucleotides agree with TRBD2. Germline CDR1 MDHEN, CDR2 SYDVKM. With 1 base clipped from V and 2 bases from J, the junction kept 5 bases outside the gene matches. This CDR3 region has 18 residues. For the CDR3, the DNA is TGTGCCAGCAGTTTATTGGGGACTAGCGGGAGTTTCACAGATACGCAGTATTTT. It yields the protein CASSLLGTSGSFTDTQYF.

In its sample, this clone was seen a few times. The V gene is TRBV7-8, the J gene TRBJ2-5; D remains ambiguous. V lost 7 bases and J lost 2, with 8 bases in between. The CDR3 is made up of 12 amino acids. CDR1 is SGHVS, CDR2 FQNEAQ, per germline. DNA for the CDR3: TGTGCCAGCAACCGCCCGCAAGAGACCCAGTACTTC. Translating gives CASNRPQETQYF.

CDR3 amino acids: CASGGQGRSYEQYF. In DNA, the CDR3 is TGTGCCAGCGGGGGACAGGGGCGCTCCTACGAGCAGTACTTC. The chain has TRBV2 and TRBJ2-7; 10 bases match TRBD1. The CDR3 extends over 14 amino acids. CDR1 SNHLY and CDR2 FYNNEI come from the germline V gene. The V segment lost 8 bases and the J segment 0 bases; nucleotides outside the gene matches: 4.

V gene TRBV30 combines with J gene TRBJ2-5, with D perhaps TRBD1 (6 bases). The CDR3 consists of 17 residues. In germline, CDR1 is GTSNPN, CDR2 SVGIG (reference sequence). V lost 3 bases, J lost 5 bases, and 25 bases lay in between. The DNA for the CDR3 is TGTGCCTGGAGCTCCACTTCAACAGAGGGGCAGGGGGAGACCCAGTACTTC. Protein: CAWSSTSTEGQGETQYF.

V is TRBV27 and J is TRBJ1-2, with D maybe TRBD1 (5 bases). Germline values: CDR1 MNHEY, CDR2 SMNVEV (reference sequence). V was pared by 6 bases and J by 6 bases, with 17 bases between. CDR3 length: 14 amino acids. CDR3 sequence: CASRGPLVKDGYTF. CDR3 coding DNA: TGTGCCAGCAGGGGACCCCTAGTTAAAGATGGCTACACCTTC.

In this sample, this clone turned up a few times. This chain uses TRBV14 with TRBJ2-5, with a weak D call TRBD1 (6 bases). V was cut by 4 bases and J by 0 bases, with 9 bases left in between. Germline loops: CDR1 SGHDN, CDR2 FVKESK. The CDR3 totals 14 residues. CDR3 bases: TGTGCCAGCAGCCCAGGGGTGTACCAAGAGACCCAGTACTTC. Translation gives CASSPGVYQETQYF.

J is TRBJ2-1 and V is TRBV11-2, with a possible D match to TRBD1 (6 bases). Germline CDR1 and CDR2: SGHAT and FQNNGV. This CDR3 is 14 amino acids long. The V gene lost 2 bases and the J gene lost 7 bases, with 12 bases spanning the gap. The CDR3 DNA reads TGTGCCAGCAGCTTAATGGGACAACATAATGAGCAGTTCTTC. It translates to CASSLMGQHNEQFF.

This sequence joins TRBV11-2 and TRBJ1-2; a possible D gene is TRBD1 (6 bases). Germline V gene lookup returns CDR1 SGHAT and CDR2 FQNNGV. V lost 3 bases to trimming and J lost 0 bases, with 14 bases between them. This CDR3 has 16 amino acids. This CDR3 is CASSLLGGTANYGYTF. The CDR3 DNA is TGTGCCAGCAGCTTGCTCGGGGGCACAGCTAACTATGGCTACACCTTC.

This clone was counted between two and nine times. The chain combines TRBV11-3 with TRBJ2-2; D not certain. The CDR3 is 16 residues long. The V gene's germline CDR1 is SGHNT and CDR2 YENEEA. Trimming removed 0 bases at V and 5 bases at J, with 13 bases between. The chain's CDR3 is CASSLDLLGQTGELFF. In DNA, the CDR3 is TGTGCCAGCAGCTTAGATCTATTAGGGCAAACCGGGGAGCTGTTTTTT.

The CDR3 here is CASSLYRGRENTEAFF. The DNA for the CDR3 is TGTGCCAGCAGCTTATACAGGGGTAGGGAGAACACTGAAGCTTTCTTT. V gene TRBV11-2 combines with J gene TRBJ1-1; TRBD1 matches at 7 bases. CDR3 length equals 16 residues. Unmatched junction bases numbered 7, after V lost 2 bases and J lost 1 base. Germline V gene data show CDR1 as SGHAT and CDR2 as FQNNGV.

The chain employs TRBV19 and TRBJ1-4; D is undetermined. V dropped 8 bases and J dropped 0 bases, with 13 bases sitting between them. Germline CDR1 LNHDA, CDR2 SQIVND (reference sequence). The CDR3 extends over 15 amino acids. CDR3: CASAPAYSTNEKLFF. The DNA for the CDR3 is TGTGCCAGTGCCCCCGCTTACTCAACTAATGAAAAACTGTTTTTT.

A few counts support this clone. J is TRBJ2-1 and V is TRBV6-6; D unclear. Germline assignment: CDR1 MNHNY and CDR2 SVGAGI (reference sequence). CDR3 length: 14 residues. Trimming pared 5 bases from V and 0 bases from J, leaving 8 bases between. CDR3: CASSDTSSYNEQFF. As DNA, the CDR3 is TGTGCCAGCAGTGACACGAGCTCCTACAATGAGCAGTTCTTC.

CDR3 loop: CSVVIPGQEYGYTF. CDR3 in DNA: TGCAGCGTAGTTATTCCGGGACAAGAGTACGGCTACACCTTC. This chain links TRBV29-1 with TRBJ1-2; possible D gene TRBD1, 6 bases. The CDR3 length is 14 residues. CDR1 SQVTM and CDR2 ANQGSEA come from the germline V gene. Trimming pared 6 bases from V and 8 bases from J, leaving 22 bases between.

A note on this clone: One end of the junction fails to match germline, which may point to a read error. The chain joins TRBV9 to TRBJ2-5, with D perhaps TRBD1 (5 bases). Germline CDR1 reads SGDLS; CDR2 reads YYNGEE. The CDR3 spans 17 residues. The CDR3 loop reads CASSVGGAGRDQGTQYF. The CDR3 region has the DNA TGTGCCAGCAGCGTAGGTGGGGCAGGGCGAGACCAAGGGACCCAGTACTTC.

This clone was seen a few times. This chain joins TRBV11-2 and TRBJ2-1; 11 nucleotides match TRBD2. This CDR3 has 18 amino acids. The V gene's germline CDR1 is SGHAT and CDR2 FQNNGV. J was trimmed by 5 bases and V by 5 bases; bases with no gene match: 14. CDR3 DNA sequence: TGTGCCAGCAGCCCCGGGGTGGCTAGCGGGGGGCAAAACAATGAGCAGTTCTTC. This sequence encodes CASSPGVASGGQNNEQFF.

The CDR3 DNA reads as TGCGCCAGCAGACAGACTAATGAAAAACTGTTTTTT. This codes for CASRQTNEKLFF. This chain connects TRBV10-2 to TRBJ1-4; D ambiguous. Trimming removed 6 bases from V and 2 bases from J, with 4 bases in between. CDR3 length equals 12 residues. In germline, CDR1 is WSHSY, CDR2 SAAADI.

J is TRBJ2-1 and V is TRBV7-2, with D perhaps matching TRBD1 (5 bases). V was cut by 5 bases and J by 0 bases, with 11 bases left in between. The CDR3 is 15 residues long. Germline V lookup: CDR1 SGHTA, CDR2 FQGNSA. The chain's CDR3 is CASSARQSSYNEQFF. The CDR3 coding sequence is TGTGCCAGCAGCGCACGACAGAGCTCCTACAATGAGCAGTTCTTC. Based on the CDR3 plus reference TRBV7-2 and TRBJ2-1, the full variable domain is GAGVSQSPSNKVTEKGKDVELRCDPISGHTALYWYRQSLGQGLEFLIYFQGNSAPDKSGLPSDRFSAERTGGSVSTLTIQRTQQEDSAVYLCASSARQSSYNEQFFGPGTRLTVL.

This clone was found a few times. The sample holds other DNA sequences that translate to the same CDR3. The J gene is TRBJ2-5, the V gene TRBV6-6, with a weak D call TRBD1 (6 bases). The CDR3 runs to 14 residues. The germline V and J ends were trimmed by 2 bases and 4 bases, with 11 bases remaining between them. Germline assignment: CDR1 MNHNY and CDR2 SVGAGI (reference sequence). CDR3 bases: TGTGCCAGCAGTTACCTGGGGGCAGGAGAGACCCAGTACTTC. Residues: CASSYLGAGETQYF.